The rows below give T cell receptor beta chains drawn from one sample of a study of T cell changes during pregnancy in multiple sclerosis. TCRdb keeps only in-frame clones here, not all; method: immunoSEQ multiplex PCR. The sample lists 69,000 or so clones, roughly 92% seen once, with about 2.5% in the top ten. The sequenced sample was peripheral blood, obtained before pregnancy. Receptor source: a female donor with multiple sclerosis, enrolled in a pregnancy study. Each CDR3 is given with its conserved first and last residue. D genes are given only for firm matches. Rows may omit the clone size; those that give it use once, few, many or a size class.

j_call v_call clone_size cdr3_length d_call cdr3_nt cdr3_aa
TRBJ2-3 TRBV18 once 15 NA TGTGCCAGCTCATTTGTTCAGGAAAACACAGATACGCAGTATTTT CASSFVQENTDTQYF
TRBJ2-2 TRBV19 NA 13 NA TGTGCCAGTAGTATCCAGAACACCGGGGAGCTGTTTTTT CASSIQNTGELFF
TRBJ2-1 TRBV5-4 NA 17 TRBD2 TGTGCCAGCAGCCGGGGACTAGCGGGAGTAATCAGAGATGAGCAGTTCTTC CASSRGLAGVIRDEQFF
TRBJ2-5 TRBV2 NA 16 TRBD1 TGTGCCAGCAGTGAAGAGTTGAGACAGGGGGAGAAGACCCAGTACTTC CASSEELRQGEKTQYF
TRBJ2-3 TRBV25-1 once 18 TRBD2 TGTGCCAGCAGTGAAGGTGGGGGACTAGCGGGCCCCACAGATACGCAGTATTTT CASSEGGGLAGPTDTQYF
TRBJ1-2 TRBV28 few 14 TRBD1 TGTGCCAGCAGTCAGGGGACAGCCACCCCTGGCTACACCTTC CASSQGTATPGYTF
TRBJ2-7 TRBV11-2 NA 12 NA TGTGCCAGCAGCTTAGCCCCCCGGGAGCAGTACTTC CASSLAPREQYF
TRBJ2-7 TRBV7-6 NA 17 NA TGTGCCAGCAGCTTAGTTGCCGCGGGGGCGAAATCCTACGAGCAGTACTTC CASSLVAAGAKSYEQYF
TRBJ1-1 TRBV5-6 once 13 NA TGTGCCAGCAGCTTTTCAGGGAACACTGAAGCTTTCTTT CASSFSGNTEAFF
TRBJ2-1 TRBV11-2 NA 12 NA TGTGCCAGCAGCTTAGTCGGGAGCTGGCAGTTCTTC CASSLVGSWQFF
TRBJ1-4 TRBV7-9 NA 14 NA TGTGCCAGCAGCTTACCTGCAACTAATGAAAAACTGTTTTTT CASSLPATNEKLFF
TRBJ2-3 TRBV29-1 once 12 NA TGCAGCGTGCTACTAGTCACAGATACGCAGTATTTT CSVLLVTDTQYF
TRBJ1-1 TRBV7-2 NA 15 TRBD1 TGTGCCAGCAGCCAGATGACGACAGGGTCCACTGAAGCTTTCTTT CASSQMTTGSTEAFF
TRBJ2-2 TRBV27 NA 14 TRBD2 TGTGCCAGCAGGGTGCTAGCGGGCACCGGGGAGCTGTTTTTT CASRVLAGTGELFF
TRBJ2-7 TRBV4-3 NA 14 NA TGCGCCAGCAGCCAAGATCTTGGAGGACCCGAGCAGTACTTC CASSQDLGGPEQYF
TRBJ2-2 TRBV19 NA 19 TRBD2 TGTGCCAGTAACCTGAACCCCGGGACTAGCGGGACCTTAACCGGGGAGCTGTTTTTT CASNLNPGTSGTLTGELFF
TRBJ2-5 TRBV10-3 NA 16 NA TGTGCCATCAGTGAGTCAGAGTGGGCAGACCAAGAGACCCAGTACTTC CAISESEWADQETQYF
TRBJ2-1 TRBV11-3 NA 14 TRBD1 TGTGCCAGCAGCGGACAGGCCCGGAACAATGAGCAGTTCTTC CASSGQARNNEQFF
TRBJ2-5 TRBV19 NA 17 TRBD2 TGTGCCAGTAAGGGCGGACGACTAGCGGAGGGGAGGGAGACCCAGTACTTC CASKGGRLAEGRETQYF
TRBJ2-7 TRBV4-3 NA 15 TRBD2 TGCGCCAGCAGCCAAGTCGGTAGCGGGAGAGGAGAGCAGTACTTC CASSQVGSGRGEQYF
TRBJ2-3 TRBV6-4 NA 12 NA TGTGCCAGCAGCCCAACAGGCCAGCTCTTGTATTTT CASSPTGQLLYF
TRBJ1-1 TRBV5-1 NA 12 NA TGCGCCAGCAGCGTGGACGGGACTGAAGCTTTCTTT CASSVDGTEAFF
TRBJ2-7 TRBV7-8 NA 16 TRBD2 TGTGCCAGCAGCTCCCCTAGCGGGAGGACCGCCTACGAGCAGTACTTC CASSSPSGRTAYEQYF
TRBJ1-1 TRBV12-1 NA 14 NA TGTGCCAGCAGCGCCGACAGGGTGAACACTGAAGCTTTCTTT CASSADRVNTEAFF
TRBJ1-4 TRBV19 NA 15 TRBD1 TGTGCCAGTAGTACCTATGGGACAGGGGACCAAAAACTGTTTTTT CASSTYGTGDQKLFF